The rows below give T cell receptor beta chains drawn from one sample of a study of technical replicates of blood from a handful of donors. TCRdb keeps only in-frame clones here, not all; method: immunoSEQ multiplex PCR. The sample has approximately 97,000 clones; roughly 96% are singletons. Material for sequencing was T cells isolated from PBMCs. Receptor source: a human donor in good health. Both conserved end residues are part of each CDR3. The D gene is left open where the match is weak. The size of a clone is reported for some rows only, either as once, few or many, or as a class for expanded clones.

V gene	D gene	J gene	clone size	CDR3 DNA	CDR3 protein
TRBV4-2	NA	TRBJ2-1	NA	TGTGCCAGCAGCCAAGTGAGGGTCAGCTCCTACAATGAGCAGTTCTTC	CASSQVRVSSYNEQFF
TRBV9	TRBD2	TRBJ2-3	once	TGTGCCAGCAGCGTAGAACTAGCGGGAGAGGAGGATACGCAGTATTTT	CASSVELAGEEDTQYF
TRBV29-1	TRBD2	TRBJ2-7	NA	TGCAGCGTTGATCGGGGGGAGGGTTACGAGCAGTACTTC	CSVDRGEGYEQYF
TRBV27	NA	TRBJ1-2	once	TGTGCCAGCAGTACCACGTCGGCGGCATATGGCTACACCTTC	CASSTTSAAYGYTF
TRBV7-7	NA	TRBJ2-2	NA	TGTGCTAGCAGCTTAGACTCCTACACCGGGGAGCTGTTTTTT	CASSLDSYTGELFF
TRBV11-2	TRBD1	TRBJ2-7	NA	TGTGCCAGCAGCTTAAATGGACAGGGGGGTTTGGAGCAGTACTTC	CASSLNGQGGLEQYF
TRBV10-1	TRBD1	TRBJ1-5	NA	TGCGCCAGCAGTGAGAGAGACAGGGGAAAAACCTTCTATCAGCCCCAGCATTTT	CASSERDRGKTFYQPQHF
TRBV5-4	NA	TRBJ2-5	NA	TGTGCCAGCAGCAGAAGGAACGGGGGAAGTACGACGACCCAGTACTTC	CASSRRNGGSTTTQYF
TRBV21-1	NA	TRBJ2-7	NA	TGTGCCAGCAGCAAAGTGGGGGCGGGGCTTAGCGGGAGCCGTACCTACGAGCAGTACTTC	CASSKVGAGLSGSRTYEQYF
TRBV5-4	TRBD2	TRBJ2-7	once	TGTGCCAGCAGCCCCACTAGCGGGAGCTCCTACGAGCAGTACTTC	CASSPTSGSSYEQYF
TRBV11-3	TRBD2	TRBJ2-1	NA	TGTGCCAGCAGCTTAGTTAGCGGGGCCCCTTACAATGAGCAGTTCTTC	CASSLVSGAPYNEQFF
TRBV5-6	NA	TRBJ2-3	NA	TGTGCCAGCAGCCTGAACCGGGGCACAGATACGCAGTATTTT	CASSLNRGTDTQYF
TRBV6-5	NA	TRBJ2-7	NA	TGTGCCAGCAGTTACGCATCGGGGTACGAGCAGTACTTC	CASSYASGYEQYF
TRBV9	TRBD1	TRBJ2-7	NA	TGTGCCAGCAGCGTATTCCCGGGACAGGGTCCCTACGAGCAGTACTTC	CASSVFPGQGPYEQYF
TRBV7-9	NA	TRBJ2-1	NA	TGTGCCAGCAGCTTAAGTACATCGTACAATGAGCAGTTCTTC	CASSLSTSYNEQFF
TRBV11-2	NA	TRBJ2-3	NA	TGTGCCAGCAGCTTATATCGGGGAACAGATACGCAGTATTTT	CASSLYRGTDTQYF
TRBV30	NA	TRBJ2-1	NA	TGTGCCTGGATTAGCAAATTCTACAATGAGCAGTTCTTC	CAWISKFYNEQFF
TRBV30	TRBD1	TRBJ2-7	NA	TGTGCCTGGAGTGTCGGGCAGGGGGACGAGCAGTACTTC	CAWSVGQGDEQYF
TRBV19	NA	TRBJ1-4	NA	TGTGCCAGTAGTGCTTCCAACAGGGATCGCCGGGAAAAACTGTTTTTT	CASSASNRDRREKLFF
TRBV7-3	TRBD2	TRBJ2-2	NA	TGTGCCAGCAGCGCCTCTTCTAGCGGGAGGGCCCCCGGGGAGCTGTTTTTT	CASSASSSGRAPGELFF